The sample holds many counts of the clone carrying this T cell receptor beta chain. The use of a sample-barcoded 5' primer and a J-beta primer mix characterized a second PCR of about 7 to 12 cycles. CDR3-containing paired-end reads numbered at least 2.5 million in each sample. Each CDR3 protein gets one entry after TCRdb re-called the 5' RACE reads with MiXCR. In the table there are around 650,000 distinct CDR3 sequences, roughly 32% of which are singletons. The record originates from a study of blood T cells in healthy people across ages. The CDR3 extends over 13 amino acids. The germline V gene encodes CDR1 DFQATT and CDR2 SNEGSKA (reference sequence). V lost 2 bases to trimming and J lost 3 bases, with 9 bases between them.

Sequenced: blood. This clonotype originated in a woman at least 80 years old in good health. The chain recombines TRBV20-1 with TRBJ2-3; D may correspond to TRBD1 or TRBD2 (5 bases each). The CDR3 sequence is CSARPGATDTQYF. In nucleotides, the CDR3 is TGCAGTGCTAGACCCGGGGCTACAGATACGCAGTATTTT.